This entry concerns a single T cell receptor (beta chain). This record comes from a study of shared clonotypes between healthy human individuals. In the study overall: A few men and a couple of women, aged 18 to 49, were donors. CD4 naive cells filled three plates per donor, CD4 memory three, CD8 naive two and CD8 memory one.

Terminally differentiated effector memory CD45RA+ cells were left out of the naive CD8 fraction, which was CD45RO-negative and positively selected for CCR7. The data were produced by immunoSEQ multiplex PCR, yet TCRdb's version contains in-frame clones alone and is incomplete. The sample lists about 1,800,000 clones, roughly 94% occurring once. CDR1 is SGHRS and CDR2 is YFSETQ in the germline V gene. V shed 4 bases, J shed 7 bases, and the junction held 12 bases outside the gene matches. There are 15 residues in the CDR3. Sequences were obtained from naive CD8+ T cells sorted from blood. The sequence derives from a young man in good health. The chain employs TRBV5-1 and TRBJ2-7, with 9 positions matching TRBD1. CDR3 loop: CASSATGGAHGEQYF. For the CDR3, the DNA is TGCGCCAGCAGCGCCACAGGGGGCGCCCATGGGGAGCAGTACTTC. Combining the CDR3 with reference TRBV5-1 and TRBJ2-7 gives the whole variable domain KAGVTQTPRYLIKTRGQQVTLSCSPISGHRSVSWYQQTPGQGLQFLFEYFSETQRNKGNFPGRFSGRQFSNSRSEMNVSTLELGDSALYLCASSATGGAHGEQYFGPGTRLTVT.